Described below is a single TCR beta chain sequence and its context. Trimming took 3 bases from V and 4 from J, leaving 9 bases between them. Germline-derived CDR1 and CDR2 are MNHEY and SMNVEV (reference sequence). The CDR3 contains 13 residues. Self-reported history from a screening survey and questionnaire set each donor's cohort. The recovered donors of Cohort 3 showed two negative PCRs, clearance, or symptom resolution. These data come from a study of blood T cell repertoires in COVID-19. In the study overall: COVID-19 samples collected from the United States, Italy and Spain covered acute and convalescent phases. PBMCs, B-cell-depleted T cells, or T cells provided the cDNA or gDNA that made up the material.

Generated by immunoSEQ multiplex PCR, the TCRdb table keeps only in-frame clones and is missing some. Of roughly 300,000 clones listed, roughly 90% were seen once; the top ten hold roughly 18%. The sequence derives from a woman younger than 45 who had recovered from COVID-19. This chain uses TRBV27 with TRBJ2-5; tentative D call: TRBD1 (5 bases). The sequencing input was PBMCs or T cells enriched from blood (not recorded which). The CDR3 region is CASSFSRGETQYF. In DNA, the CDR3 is TGTGCCAGCAGTTTCAGTAGGGGAGAGACCCAGTACTTC.